This T cell receptor beta chain was captured by sequencing in a study of T cells after yellow fever vaccination (dated by TCRdb to about 2019). Background on the whole study: The SMART-Seq v4 Ultra Low Input RNA kit was used to prepare libraries from fractions with low cell numbers. Two healthy male donors, one aged 18 to 30 and one aged 30 to 40 years, were included in the cohort. Bulk TCR alpha and beta repertoires were sequenced longitudinally to track T-cell clones before and after primary and booster YFV17D yellow fever vaccination. Bulk PBMC replicates and cell subsets were isolated from blood drawn at multiple timepoints before and after both primary and secondary immunization. What the research found in general, with its limitations: The secondary T-cell response was found to be weaker but faster than the primary response, with a peak reached on day 5 rather than on day 15. FACS-sorted repertoires could contain abundant contaminating clonotypes from the bulk population, so computational filtering was required. Because only a couple of donors were included in the study, the extent to which the findings can be generalized is limited. Most clones expanded after primary vaccination were re-detected after the booster (around 96% of CD4 and around 88% of CD8), suggesting broad memory maintenance. A small share of clonotypes occurred in both CD4 and CD8 compartments, likely arising from convergent recombination.

About this clonotype: Its cognate antigen has yet to be identified. Base qualities were left out, and no much larger clone turns up one base away.

TCR cDNA was synthesized by 5'RACE template switching, which introduced a universal primer site and unique molecular identifiers. Priming of cDNA synthesis was performed from both the TCR alpha and TCR beta constant segments. Library amplification used two PCR steps, and the second PCR step added sample barcodes and sequencing adapters. Sequencing of libraries was performed on Illumina HiSeq 2500 (2x100 bp) or NovaSeq (2x150 bp). Per the source publication's procedure: Reads were demultiplexed and collapsed into UMI consensus sequences with MIGEC, and V(D)J alignment was performed with MiXCR. Clonotypes responding to the vaccine were identified with edgeR on replicate PBMC samples, with the criteria of FDR below 0.01 and a log2 fold change above 5 up to day 15. Each bulk clonotype received a CD4 or CD8 identity based on whether the sequenced CD4 or CD8 repertoire contained that clonotype at higher abundance. TCRdb reworked the public reads: Q25 trimming with fastp, MiXCR clone assembly, productive beta chains retained. Entries that share a CDR3 protein sequence are merged under the most common genes and DNA. The V and J calls shown here were made by TCRdb, not taken from the authors' results. In all, the sample holds about 500,000 distinct CDR3 sequences, and approximately 16% of those were seen once. The ten largest clones take up 15% to 20% of the sample.

Looking up the germline V gene yields CDR1 MDHEN and CDR2 SYDVKM. Spanning cysteine to phenylalanine, the CDR3 consists of 12 amino acids. Only the CDR3 region is kept as DNA, spanning 36 bases read in frame from base 1. The germline ends are 9 bases apart after V is trimmed by 3 bases and J by 9 bases. Sample treatment or condition, as interpreted from the label and publication: live attenuated yellow fever vaccine strain. At every blood-draw timepoint, two biological replicates of bulk PBMCs were collected. A standard Ficoll-Paque protocol was used to isolate PBMCs from peripheral blood. TriZol was used to extract RNA from bulk PBMCs, from CD4 and CD8 fractions, and from dextramer-positive and dextramer-negative fractions.

The chain couples TRBV28 to TRBJ2-4; TRBD2 is possibly the D segment (6 matching bases). This material consisted of PBMCs, taken roughly 5 days after the first yellow fever vaccination. This clonotype originated in a man younger than 35 who received the YFV17D yellow fever vaccine. The nucleotide sequence reads as follows: TGTGCCAGCAGTTTGCGGGGAATCATTCAGTACTTC. The resulting protein is CASSLRGIIQYF.